The following is a T cell receptor beta chain sequence with its context. Assay: immunoSEQ multiplex PCR; the TCRdb copy retains only in-frame clones and omits some. Of roughly 30,000 clones listed, around 93% are singletons. V lost 5 bases, J lost 4 bases, and 14 bases lay in between. This CDR3 is 15 amino acids long. Germline CDR1 and CDR2: SEHNR and FQNEAQ (reference sequence). The data derive from a study of T cells in localized non-small cell lung cancer. The chain uses TRBV7-9 and TRBJ1-4, with D hard to call. The receptor comes from an older female donor with stage I lung adenocarcinoma. The specimen comprised peripheral blood, sampled before any cancer treatment. This CDR3 is CASSEYARGNEKLFF. CDR3 nucleotide sequence: TGTGCCAGCAGCGAATATGCGCGCGGTAATGAAAAACTGTTTTTT.